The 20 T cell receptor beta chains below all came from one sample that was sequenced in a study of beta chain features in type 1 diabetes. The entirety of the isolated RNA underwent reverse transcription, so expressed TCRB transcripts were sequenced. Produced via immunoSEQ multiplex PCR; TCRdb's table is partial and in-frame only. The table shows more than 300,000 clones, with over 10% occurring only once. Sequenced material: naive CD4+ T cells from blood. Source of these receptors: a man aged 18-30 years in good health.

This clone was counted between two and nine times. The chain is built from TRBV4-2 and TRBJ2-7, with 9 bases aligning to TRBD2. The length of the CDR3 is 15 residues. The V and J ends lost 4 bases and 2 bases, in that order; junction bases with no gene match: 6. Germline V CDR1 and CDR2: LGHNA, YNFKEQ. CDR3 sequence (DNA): TGTGCCAGCAGCCCAGGGACTAGCCCGACCTACGAGCAGTACTTC. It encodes CASSPGTSPTYEQYF.

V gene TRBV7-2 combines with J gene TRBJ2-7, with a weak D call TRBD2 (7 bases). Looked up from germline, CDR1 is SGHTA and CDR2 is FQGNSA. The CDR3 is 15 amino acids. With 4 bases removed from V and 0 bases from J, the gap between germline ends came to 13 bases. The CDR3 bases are TGTGCCAGCAGCTCTGGGGGGGGGCACTCCTACGAGCAGTACTTC. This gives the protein CASSSGGGHSYEQYF.

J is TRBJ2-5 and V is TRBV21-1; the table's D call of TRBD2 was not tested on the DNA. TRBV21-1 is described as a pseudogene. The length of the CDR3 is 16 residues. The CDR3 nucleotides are TGTGCCAGCAGCGAATGGGGGGACCTGGAGCCGGGGGCCCAGTACTTC. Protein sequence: CASSEWGDLEPGAQYF.

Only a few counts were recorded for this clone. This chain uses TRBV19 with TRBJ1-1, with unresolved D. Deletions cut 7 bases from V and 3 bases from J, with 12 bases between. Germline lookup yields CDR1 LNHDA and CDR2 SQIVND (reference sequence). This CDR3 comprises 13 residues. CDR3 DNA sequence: TGTGCCAGTACCCCCCGGAGGTACACTGAAGCTTTCTTT. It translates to CASTPRRYTEAFF.

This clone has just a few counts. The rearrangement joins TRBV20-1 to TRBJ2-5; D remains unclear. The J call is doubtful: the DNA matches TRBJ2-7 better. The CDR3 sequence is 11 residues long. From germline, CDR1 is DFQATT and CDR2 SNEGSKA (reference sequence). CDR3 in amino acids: CSASVRYEQYF. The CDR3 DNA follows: TGCAGTGCTAGTGTCCGGTACGAGCAGTACTTC.

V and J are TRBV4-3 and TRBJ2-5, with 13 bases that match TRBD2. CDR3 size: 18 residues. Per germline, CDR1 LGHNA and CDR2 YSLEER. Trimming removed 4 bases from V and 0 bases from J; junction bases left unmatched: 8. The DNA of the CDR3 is TGCGCCAGCAGCCGGGGGACTAGCGGGATCAAGGACCAAGAGACCCAGTACTTC. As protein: CASSRGTSGIKDQETQYF.

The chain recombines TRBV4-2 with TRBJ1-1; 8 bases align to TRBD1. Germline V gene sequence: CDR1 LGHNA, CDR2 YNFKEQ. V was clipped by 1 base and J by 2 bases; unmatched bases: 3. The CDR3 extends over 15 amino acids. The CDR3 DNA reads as TGTGCCAGCAGCCAAGTGGGGACAGGCAACACTGAAGCTTTCTTT. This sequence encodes CASSQVGTGNTEAFF.

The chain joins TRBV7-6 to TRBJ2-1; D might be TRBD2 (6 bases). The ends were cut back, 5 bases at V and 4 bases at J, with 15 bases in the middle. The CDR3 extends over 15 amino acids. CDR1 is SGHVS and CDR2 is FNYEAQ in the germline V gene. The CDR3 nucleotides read TGTGCCAGCAGCCCCCCCGGGACTGGATACAATGAGCAGTTCTTC. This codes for CASSPPGTGYNEQFF.

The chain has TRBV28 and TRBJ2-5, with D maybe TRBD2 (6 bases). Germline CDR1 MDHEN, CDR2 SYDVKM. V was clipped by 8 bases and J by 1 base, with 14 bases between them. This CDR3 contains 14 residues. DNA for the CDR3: TGTGCCAGCGACCGGCTCGGGGGCCAAGAGACCCAGTACTTC. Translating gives CASDRLGGQETQYF.

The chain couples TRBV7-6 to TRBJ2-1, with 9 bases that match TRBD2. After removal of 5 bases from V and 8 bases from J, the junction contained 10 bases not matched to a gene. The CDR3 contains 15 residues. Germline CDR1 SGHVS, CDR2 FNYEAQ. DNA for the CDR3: TGTGCCAGCAGCCCCCAGGCGGGAGGGCCCGATGAGCAGTTCTTC. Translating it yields CASSPQAGGPDEQFF.

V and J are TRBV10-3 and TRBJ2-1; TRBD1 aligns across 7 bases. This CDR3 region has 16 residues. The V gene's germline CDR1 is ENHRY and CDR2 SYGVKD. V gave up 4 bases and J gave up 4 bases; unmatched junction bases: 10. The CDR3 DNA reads TGTGCCATCAGTGGAAACACGGGACAGCTTTACAATGAGCAGTTCTTC. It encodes CAISGNTGQLYNEQFF.

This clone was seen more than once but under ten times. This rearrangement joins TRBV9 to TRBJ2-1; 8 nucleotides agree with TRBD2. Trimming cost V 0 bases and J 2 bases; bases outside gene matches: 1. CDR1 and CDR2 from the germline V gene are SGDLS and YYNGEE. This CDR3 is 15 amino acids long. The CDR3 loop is CASSVGLATYNEQFF. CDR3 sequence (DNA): TGTGCCAGCAGCGTAGGACTAGCGACCTACAATGAGCAGTTCTTC.

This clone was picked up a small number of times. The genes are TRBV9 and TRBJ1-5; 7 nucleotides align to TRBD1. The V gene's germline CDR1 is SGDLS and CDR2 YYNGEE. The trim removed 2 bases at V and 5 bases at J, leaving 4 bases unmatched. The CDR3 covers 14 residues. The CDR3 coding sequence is TGTGCCAGCAGCGTCCACAGGGGTGATCAGCCCCAGCATTTT. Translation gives CASSVHRGDQPQHF.

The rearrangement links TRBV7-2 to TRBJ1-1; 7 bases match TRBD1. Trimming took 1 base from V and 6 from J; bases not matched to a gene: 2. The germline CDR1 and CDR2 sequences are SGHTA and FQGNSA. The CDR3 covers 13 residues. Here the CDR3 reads CASSLGQGAEAFF. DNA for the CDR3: TGTGCCAGCAGCTTAGGCCAGGGGGCTGAAGCTTTCTTT.

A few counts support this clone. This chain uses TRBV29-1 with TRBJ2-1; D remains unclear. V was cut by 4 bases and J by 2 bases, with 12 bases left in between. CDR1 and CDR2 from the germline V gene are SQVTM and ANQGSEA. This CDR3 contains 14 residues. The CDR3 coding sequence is TGCAGCGTTGGCGCCCTAGGCGCCTACAATGAGCAGTTCTTC. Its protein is CSVGALGAYNEQFF.

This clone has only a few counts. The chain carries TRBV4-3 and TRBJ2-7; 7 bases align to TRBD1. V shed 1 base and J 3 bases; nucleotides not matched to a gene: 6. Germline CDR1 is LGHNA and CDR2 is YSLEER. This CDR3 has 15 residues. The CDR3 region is CASSQGTGAHYEQYF. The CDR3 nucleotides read TGCGCCAGCAGCCAAGGTACAGGGGCACACTACGAGCAGTACTTC.

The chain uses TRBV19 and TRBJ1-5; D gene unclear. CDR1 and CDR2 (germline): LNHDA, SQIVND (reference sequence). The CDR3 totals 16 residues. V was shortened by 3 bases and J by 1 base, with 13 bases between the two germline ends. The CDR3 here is CASSIFPRESNQPQHF. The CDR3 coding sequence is TGTGCCAGTAGTATTTTTCCTCGCGAGAGCAATCAGCCCCAGCATTTT.

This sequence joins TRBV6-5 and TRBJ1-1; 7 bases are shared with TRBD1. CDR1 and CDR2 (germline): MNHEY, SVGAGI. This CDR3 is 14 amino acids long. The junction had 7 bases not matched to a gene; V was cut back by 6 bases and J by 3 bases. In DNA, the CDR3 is TGTGCCAGCAGGGACGGACAGGTTGACACTGAAGCTTTCTTT. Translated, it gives CASRDGQVDTEAFF.

This CDR3 is CAWQGSPNSPLHF. Here the CDR3 DNA reads TGTGCCTGGCAGGGATCGCCTAATTCACCCCTCCACTTT. The V call is TRBV30, the J call TRBJ1-6; the D gene is possibly TRBD1 (5 bases). The V and J ends lost 5 bases and 6 bases respectively, with 11 bases between them. The germline V gene has CDR1 GTSNPN and CDR2 SVGIG (reference sequence). The CDR3 runs to 13 residues.

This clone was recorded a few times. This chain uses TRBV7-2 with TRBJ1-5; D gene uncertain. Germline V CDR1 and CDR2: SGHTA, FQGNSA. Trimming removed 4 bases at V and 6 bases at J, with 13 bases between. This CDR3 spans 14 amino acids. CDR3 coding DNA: TGTGCCAGCAGCTCCAGAGGTTTTCCTCAGCCCCAGCATTTT. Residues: CASSSRGFPQPQHF.